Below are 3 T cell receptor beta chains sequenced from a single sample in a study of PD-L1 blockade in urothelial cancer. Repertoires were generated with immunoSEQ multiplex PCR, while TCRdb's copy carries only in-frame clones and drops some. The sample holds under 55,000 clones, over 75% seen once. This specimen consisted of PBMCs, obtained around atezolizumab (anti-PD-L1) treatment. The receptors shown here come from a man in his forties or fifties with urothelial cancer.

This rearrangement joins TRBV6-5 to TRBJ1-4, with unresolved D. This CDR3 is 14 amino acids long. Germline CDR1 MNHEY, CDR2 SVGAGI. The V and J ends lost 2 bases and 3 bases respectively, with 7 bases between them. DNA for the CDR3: TGTGCCAGCAGTTACGCGAATTCTAATGAAAAACTGTTTTTT. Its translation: CASSYANSNEKLFF.

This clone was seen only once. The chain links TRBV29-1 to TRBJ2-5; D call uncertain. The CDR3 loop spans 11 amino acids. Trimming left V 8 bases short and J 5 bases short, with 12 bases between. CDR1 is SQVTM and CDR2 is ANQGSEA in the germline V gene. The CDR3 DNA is TGCAGCTCCGGTCCCCTGGAGACCCAGTACTTC. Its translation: CSSGPLETQYF.

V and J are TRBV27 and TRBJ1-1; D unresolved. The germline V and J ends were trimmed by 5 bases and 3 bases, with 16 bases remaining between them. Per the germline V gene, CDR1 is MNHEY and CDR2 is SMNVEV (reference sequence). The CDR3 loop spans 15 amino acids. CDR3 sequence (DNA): TGTGCCAGCAGTCAAAACGGGGTCCTCGACACTGAAGCTTTCTTT. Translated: CASSQNGVLDTEAFF.